This entry describes one TCR beta chain. The antigen is undetermined. The data stem from a study of cytomegalovirus exposure and HLA in healthy donors. Study-level background: Per a later analysis, the roughly 670 first-cohort and some 110 validation repertoires shared one platform. Findings and caveats of the study: Reports credit the classifier with highly specific, highly sensitive diagnosis of cytomegalovirus status. Overall, around 150 TCR beta chains were annotated as cytomegalovirus-associated.

TCRdb keeps only in-frame clones here, not all; method: immunoSEQ multiplex PCR. The repertoire holds approximately 300,000 clones, with about 90% as singletons. Germline V gene sequence: CDR1 MGHDK, CDR2 SYGVNS. V lost 3 bases, J lost 0 bases, and 12 bases lay in between. The CDR3 spans 15 residues. Sample: PBMCs. The chain combines TRBV25-1 with TRBJ2-7, with D tentatively TRBD1 or TRBD2 (5 bases each). The source of this sequence is a woman between 25 and 40 years old in good health and CMV-seropositive. The CDR3 spells CASSDRGRSSYEQYF. The CDR3 nucleotides read TGTGCCAGCAGTGACCGGGGCAGGTCCTCCTACGAGCAGTACTTC.